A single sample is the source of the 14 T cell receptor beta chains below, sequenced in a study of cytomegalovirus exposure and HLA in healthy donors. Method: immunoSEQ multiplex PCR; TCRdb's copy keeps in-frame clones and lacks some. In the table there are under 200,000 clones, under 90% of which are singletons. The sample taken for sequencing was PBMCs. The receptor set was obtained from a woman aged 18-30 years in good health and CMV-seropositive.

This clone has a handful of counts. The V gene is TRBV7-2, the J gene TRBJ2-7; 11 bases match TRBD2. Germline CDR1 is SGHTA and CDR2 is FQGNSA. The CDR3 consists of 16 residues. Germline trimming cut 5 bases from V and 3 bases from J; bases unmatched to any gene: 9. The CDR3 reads CASSPLTSGKIYEQYF. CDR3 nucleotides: TGTGCCAGCAGCCCACTGACTAGCGGGAAGATCTACGAGCAGTACTTC.

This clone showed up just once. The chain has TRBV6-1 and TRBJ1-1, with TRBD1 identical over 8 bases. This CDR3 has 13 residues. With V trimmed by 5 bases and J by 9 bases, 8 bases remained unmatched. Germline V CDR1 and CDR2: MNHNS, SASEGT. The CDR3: CASSTRRDRQAFF. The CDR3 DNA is TGTGCCAGCAGTACGCGCCGGGACAGGCAAGCTTTCTTT.

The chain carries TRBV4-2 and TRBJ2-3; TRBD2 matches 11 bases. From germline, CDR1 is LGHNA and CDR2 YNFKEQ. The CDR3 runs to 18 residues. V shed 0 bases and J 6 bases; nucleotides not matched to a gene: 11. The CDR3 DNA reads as TGTGCCAGCAGCCAAGACTCCCCACTAGCGGGAGTGAGCGATACGCAGTATTTT. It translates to CASSQDSPLAGVSDTQYF.

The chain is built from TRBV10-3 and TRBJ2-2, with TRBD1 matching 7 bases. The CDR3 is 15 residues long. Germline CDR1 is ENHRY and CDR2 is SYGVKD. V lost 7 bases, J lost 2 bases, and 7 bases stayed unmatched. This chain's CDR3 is CAITPGTANTGELFF. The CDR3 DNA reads TGTGCCATCACTCCCGGGACAGCTAACACCGGGGAGCTGTTTTTT.

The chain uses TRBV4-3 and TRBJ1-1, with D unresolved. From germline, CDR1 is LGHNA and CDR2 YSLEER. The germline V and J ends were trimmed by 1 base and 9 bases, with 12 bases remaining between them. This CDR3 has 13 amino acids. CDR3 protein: CASSQAAGGQAFF. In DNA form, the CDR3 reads TGCGCCAGCAGCCAAGCGGCGGGAGGTCAAGCTTTCTTT.

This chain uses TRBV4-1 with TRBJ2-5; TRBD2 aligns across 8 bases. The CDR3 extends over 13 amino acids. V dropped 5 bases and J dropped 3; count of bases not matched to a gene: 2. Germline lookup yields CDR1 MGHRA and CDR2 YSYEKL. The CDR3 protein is CASSGAGEETQYF. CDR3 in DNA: TGCGCCAGCAGCGGAGCGGGAGAAGAGACCCAGTACTTC.

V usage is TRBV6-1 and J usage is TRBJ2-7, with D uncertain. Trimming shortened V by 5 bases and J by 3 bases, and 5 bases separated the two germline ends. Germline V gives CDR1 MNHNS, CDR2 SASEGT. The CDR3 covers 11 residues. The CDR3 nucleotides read TGTGCCAGCAGTCCCTACTACGAGCAGTACTTC. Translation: CASSPYYEQYF.

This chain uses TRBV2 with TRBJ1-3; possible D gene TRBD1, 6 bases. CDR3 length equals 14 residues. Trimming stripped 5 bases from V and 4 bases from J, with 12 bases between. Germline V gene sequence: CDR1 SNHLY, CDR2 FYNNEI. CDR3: CASSPRTVGNTIYF. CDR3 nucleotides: TGTGCCAGCAGTCCACGGACAGTCGGAAACACCATATATTTT.

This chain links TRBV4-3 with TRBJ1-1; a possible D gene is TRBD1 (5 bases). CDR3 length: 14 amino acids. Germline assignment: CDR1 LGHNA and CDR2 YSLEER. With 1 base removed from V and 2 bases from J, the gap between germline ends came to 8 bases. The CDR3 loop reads CASSQAQGNTEAFF. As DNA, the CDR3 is TGCGCCAGCAGCCAAGCCCAGGGAAACACTGAAGCTTTCTTT.

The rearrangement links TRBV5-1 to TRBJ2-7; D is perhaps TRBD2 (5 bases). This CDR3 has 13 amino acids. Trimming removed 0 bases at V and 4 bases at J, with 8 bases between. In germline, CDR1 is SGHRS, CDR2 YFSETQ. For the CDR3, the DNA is TGCGCCAGCAGCTTGGGACGGGAATACGAGCAGTACTTC. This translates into CASSLGREYEQYF.

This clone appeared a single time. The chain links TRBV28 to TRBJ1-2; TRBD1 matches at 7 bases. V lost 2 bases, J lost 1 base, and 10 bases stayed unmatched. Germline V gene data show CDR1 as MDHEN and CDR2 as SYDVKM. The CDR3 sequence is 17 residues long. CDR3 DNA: TGTGCCAGCAGTTTAATTGGACAGGCCTTCGTTAACTATGGCTACACCTTC. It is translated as CASSLIGQAFVNYGYTF.

CDR3 sequence: CAISETAATGELFF. The CDR3 DNA reads TGTGCCATCAGTGAAACAGCCGCCACCGGGGAGCTGTTTTTT. The chain is built from TRBV10-3 and TRBJ2-2; D unresolved. The V gene lost 3 bases and the J gene lost 4 bases, with 9 bases spanning the gap. Germline CDR1 is ENHRY and CDR2 is SYGVKD. CDR3 length: 14 residues.

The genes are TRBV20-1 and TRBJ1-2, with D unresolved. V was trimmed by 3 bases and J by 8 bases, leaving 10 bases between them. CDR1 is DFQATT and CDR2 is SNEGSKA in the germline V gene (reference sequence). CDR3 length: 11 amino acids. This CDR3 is CSASIFGGYTF. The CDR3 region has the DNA TGCAGTGCTAGTATTTTCGGGGGCTACACCTTC.

The CDR3 spells CASSVRQENQPQHF. In DNA form, the CDR3 reads TGTGCCAGCAGTGTACGGCAGGAAAATCAGCCCCAGCATTTT. The rearrangement joins TRBV2 to TRBJ1-5; D unresolved. CDR1 and CDR2 from the germline V gene are SNHLY and FYNNEI. Trimming shortened V by 4 bases and J by 4 bases, and 11 bases separated the two germline ends. CDR3 length: 14 amino acids.